These T cell receptor beta chains were read from a single sample in a study of blood T cells in healthy people across ages. A single record per CDR3 protein comes from TCRdb applying MiXCR to the 5' RACE reads. The sample contains around 790,000 distinct CDR3 sequences, around 45% of which appear only once. Sample: blood. The receptors here all came from a man aged 55 to 69 in good health. Both conserved end residues are part of each CDR3. The D gene is left open where the match is weak. The size of a clone is reported for some rows only, either as once, few or many, or as a class for expanded clones.

v_gene	abundance	j_gene	d_gene	CDR3aa	CDR3nt
TRBV21-1	-	TRBJ1-2	-	CASSKGITGEKYYEGKGYGYTF	TGTGCCAGCAGCAAAGGGATTACAGGGGAAAAATACTACGAGGGAAAGGGCTATGGCTACACCTTC
TRBV21-1	few	TRBJ2-7	-	CASSTATYYEQYF	TGTGCCAGCAGCACGGCAACATACTACGAGCAGTACTTC
TRBV6-6	-	TRBJ2-1	-	CASSDPVGSRDNEQFF	TGTGCCAGCAGTGACCCAGTAGGCAGTCGTGACAATGAGCAGTTCTTC
TRBV6-2/TRBV6-3	few	TRBJ1-1	-	CASSYTDLGHPGATEAFF	TGTGCCAGCAGTTACACGGACCTGGGGCATCCAGGTGCCACTGAAGCTTTCTTT
TRBV9	few	TRBJ2-1	-	CASSQWGGTNNEQFF	TGTGCCAGCAGCCAATGGGGGGGGACAAACAATGAGCAGTTCTTC
TRBV12-3/TRBV12-4	-	TRBJ2-2	TRBD1	CASSFGGTGTGELFF	TGTGCCAGCAGTTTTGGCGGGACAGGCACCGGGGAGCTGTTTTTT
TRBV4-3	few	TRBJ2-1	TRBD2	CASSQDLRGVNEQFF	TGCGCCAGCAGCCAAGACTTGCGGGGGGTCAATGAGCAGTTCTTC
TRBV20-1	-	TRBJ1-6	TRBD1	CSASPRQGNSPLHF	TGCAGTGCTAGCCCGAGACAGGGAAATTCACCCCTCCACTTT
TRBV7-3	-	TRBJ2-5	-	CASSLDYKETQYF	TGTGCCAGCAGCTTGGACTATAAAGAGACCCAGTACTTC
TRBV6-6	-	TRBJ1-2	TRBD1	CASSYSGDRAGYTF	TGTGCCAGCAGTTACTCGGGCGACAGGGCTGGCTACACCTTC
TRBV27	few	TRBJ2-5	TRBD1	CASNTLTGVDQTQYF	TGTGCCAGCAACACCTTAACAGGGGTGGATCAGACCCAGTACTTC
TRBV20-1	-	TRBJ2-7	-	CSARVRDPNSYEQYF	TGCAGTGCTAGAGTGCGGGACCCTAACTCCTACGAGCAGTACTTC
TRBV5-1	-	TRBJ2-7	TRBD1	CASSFTQGEYEQYF	TGCGCCAGCAGCTTTACCCAGGGGGAGTATGAGCAGTACTTC
TRBV2	few	TRBJ2-7	-	CASSSPNLSKQYF	TGTGCCAGCAGTTCACCGAACTTGTCGAAGCAGTACTTC
TRBV20-1	-	TRBJ2-1	-	CSAPGPAVNNEQFF	TGCAGTGCTCCAGGCCCCGCGGTGAACAATGAGCAGTTCTTC
TRBV7-2	-	TRBJ2-3	TRBD2	CASSFGILAGRTDTQYF	TGTGCCAGCAGCTTCGGAATTCTAGCGGGGAGGACAGATACGCAGTATTTT
TRBV20-1	few	TRBJ2-6	-	CSARKGSSGANVLTF	TGCAGTGCTAGAAAGGGCTCCTCTGGGGCCAACGTCCTGACTTTC
TRBV5-6	-	TRBJ1-2	-	CASSRTAYGYTF	TGTGCCAGCAGCCGGACGGCCTATGGCTACACCTTC
TRBV10-2	few	TRBJ2-7	-	CASRDGTRLYEQYF	TGCGCCAGCAGAGACGGTACTCGTTTGTACGAGCAGTACTTC
TRBV7-9	-	TRBJ2-1	-	CATAGAPYNEQFF	TGTGCCACGGCGGGGGCTCCCTACAATGAGCAGTTCTTC
TRBV6-6	-	TRBJ2-2	-	CASSNIGANTGELFF	TGTGCCAGCAGTAACATCGGGGCTAACACCGGGGAGCTGTTTTTT
TRBV29-1	-	TRBJ1-1	-	CSVAGEANTEAFF	TGCAGCGTTGCGGGAGAGGCTAACACTGAAGCTTTCTTT
TRBV7-9	-	TRBJ2-7	-	CASSLLSSAYEQYF	TGTGCCAGCAGCTTACTGTCCAGTGCCTACGAGCAGTACTTC
TRBV7-2	-	TRBJ2-3	-	CAGSPRGGGYTDTQYF	TGTGCCGGCAGCCCCAGGGGGGGGGGCTACACAGATACGCAGTATTTT
TRBV7-9	-	TRBJ2-5	TRBD2	CTSSRLAGHQETQYF	TGTACCAGCAGCCGACTAGCGGGGCACCAAGAGACCCAGTACTTC
TRBV5-6	few	TRBJ1-4	-	CASSPGPGGKEKLFF	TGTGCCAGCAGCCCCGGCCCCGGTGGGAAGGAAAAACTGTTTTTT
TRBV3-1	once	TRBJ2-4	TRBD1	CASSRQGDEVSIQYF	TGTGCCAGCAGCCGCCAGGGGGACGAGGTGAGCATTCAGTACTTC
TRBV6-5	-	TRBJ2-7	TRBD1	CASSYPGQGRIKQYF	TGTGCCAGCAGCTACCCGGGACAGGGTCGTATCAAGCAGTACTTC
TRBV7-8	-	TRBJ2-7	-	CASSRGETPYF	TGTGCCAGCAGCCGAGGTGAGACCCCGTACTTC
TRBV7-8	few	TRBJ2-7	TRBD1	CASSLGQGEGTGTYEQYF	TGTGCCAGCAGCTTAGGACAGGGGGAGGGGACTGGAACCTACGAGCAGTACTTC
TRBV7-8	-	TRBJ1-4	-	CASSLVGSSEKLFF	TGTGCCAGCAGCTTAGTAGGAAGTTCGGAAAAACTGTTTTTT
TRBV7-2	-	TRBJ2-5	TRBD1	CASSRDGQDQETQYF	TGTGCCAGCAGCCGAGACGGACAGGACCAAGAGACCCAGTACTTC
TRBV2	-	TRBJ2-3	TRBD1	CAEQRPDRGFADTQYF	TGTGCGGAGCAACGGCCGGACAGGGGTTTTGCAGATACGCAGTATTTT
TRBV28	few	TRBJ2-7	-	CASSLWTRAISYEQYF	TGTGCCAGCAGTCTATGGACCCGCGCGATCTCCTACGAGCAGTACTTC
TRBV20-1	-	TRBJ1-5	TRBD1	CSATGDRYNQPQHF	TGCAGTGCTACCGGGGACAGATATAATCAGCCCCAGCATTTT
TRBV5-8	once	TRBJ2-7	TRBD2	CATIATRLAGARKYF	TGTGCCACCATTGCGACGAGGCTAGCGGGGGCGAGGAAGTACTTC
TRBV3-1	-	TRBJ2-5	-	CASSQDRRGKETQYF	TGTGCCAGCAGCCAAGATCGGAGGGGGAAAGAGACCCAGTACTTC
TRBV7-2	-	TRBJ2-7	-	CASSQQSFSSYEQYF	TGTGCCAGCAGCCAACAGAGTTTTAGCTCCTACGAGCAGTACTTC
TRBV20-1	-	TRBJ2-1	-	CSAYDGGPYNEQFF	TGCAGTGCTTATGACGGGGGGCCGTACAATGAGCAGTTCTTC
TRBV20-1	few	TRBJ1-2	-	CSARDLGGRSHTF	TGCAGTGCTAGAGACCTGGGTGGCAGGAGTCACACCTTC